Below, one T cell receptor beta chain is given with its context. This record belongs to a study of T cell responses to AZD1222 COVID-19 vaccine. Trimming left V 6 bases short and J 4 bases short, with 12 bases between. The germline V gene encodes CDR1 SNHLY and CDR2 FYNNEI. This CDR3 region has 14 residues. Here immunoSEQ multiplex PCR was the method, and the copy in TCRdb shows in-frame clones only, minus some. The top ten hold about 3% of the sample, which has tens of thousands of clones, roughly 88% seen once. This receptor was taken from an adult who received the AZD1222 COVID-19 vaccine. Here the sequenced sample was peripheral blood, taken 28 days after the second AZD1222 dose. The chain employs TRBV2 and TRBJ1-4; D is perhaps TRBD1 (6 bases). CDR3 bases: TGTGCCAGCAGGGGGGCAGTCTTTAATGAAAAACTGTTTTTT. Its protein product is CASRGAVFNEKLFF.